The rows below give T cell receptor beta chains drawn from one sample of a study of T cells after yellow fever vaccination. In TCRdb, the 5' RACE reads were re-called with MiXCR into one record per CDR3 protein. The data contain a few hundred thousand distinct CDR3 sequences, roughly 7% of them singletons. Sequenced here: PBMCs, sampled roughly 46 days after the first yellow fever vaccination. These receptors all come from a man aged 18 to 30 who received the YFV17D yellow fever vaccine. Both conserved end residues are part of each CDR3. A D gene is named only where the DNA matches it firmly. Clone size appears in some rows only: once, few, many, or a class for an expanded clone.

CDR3 protein,CDR3 DNA,clone size,V gene,J gene,D gene
CASSLGGGNTGELFF,TGTGCCAGCAGCCTGGGTGGGGGGAACACCGGGGAGCTGTTTTTT,many,TRBV12-3/TRBV12-4,TRBJ2-2,NA
CASPPAGSLPTDTQYF,TGTGCCAGCCCCCCAGCGGGGAGCCTTCCCACAGATACGCAGTATTTT,few,TRBV28,TRBJ2-3,TRBD2
CATSDLAYGYTF,TGTGCCACCAGTGATTTAGCCTATGGCTACACCTTC,NA,TRBV24-1,TRBJ1-2,NA
CSVEAATDTQYF,TGCAGCGTTGAGGCGGCTACCGATACGCAGTATTTT,few,TRBV29-1,TRBJ2-3,NA
CASSSLGGGGADTQYF,TGTGCCAGCAGCTCACTCGGGGGCGGGGGGGCAGATACGCAGTATTTT,many,TRBV5-6,TRBJ2-3,TRBD2
CAISESLSGTAKNIQYF,TGTGCCATCAGTGAGTCTCTAAGCGGGACCGCCAAAAACATTCAGTACTTC,many,TRBV10-3,TRBJ2-4,TRBD2
CASSRYGYREWINSPLHF,TGTGCCAGCAGTCGGTACGGGTACAGGGAATGGATTAATTCACCCCTCCACTTT,few,TRBV6-2/TRBV6-3,TRBJ1-6,NA
CASSELGGGAFF,TGTGCCAGCAGTGAATTAGGGGGGGGAGCTTTCTTT,few,TRBV2,TRBJ1-1,NA
CASSAAGEDEQFF,TGTGCCAGCTCAGCAGCGGGGGAGGATGAGCAGTTCTTC,NA,TRBV18,TRBJ2-1,TRBD2
CASSASMWNEQFF,TGTGCCAGCAGTGCTAGTATGTGGAATGAGCAGTTCTTC,few,TRBV28,TRBJ2-1,NA
CASRVSGGPLGNEQFF,TGTGCCAGCAGGGTTAGCGGGGGGCCCCTTGGTAATGAGCAGTTCTTC,few,TRBV12-3/TRBV12-4,TRBJ2-1,TRBD2
CASELGHGELFF,TGTGCCAGCGAACTGGGGCACGGGGAGCTGTTTTTT,NA,TRBV7-9,TRBJ2-2,NA
CASSLDRSGYGYTF,TGCGCCAGCAGCTTGGACAGGTCGGGCTATGGCTACACCTTC,many,TRBV5-1,TRBJ1-2,NA
CASSLVITRDRGGEKLFF,TGTGCCAGCAGCTTAGTCATAACCCGGGACAGAGGTGGGGAAAAACTGTTTTTT,NA,TRBV7-8,TRBJ1-4,TRBD1
CAIRGDYAETQYF,TGTGCCATCAGGGGGGACTATGCAGAAACCCAGTACTTC,many,TRBV10-3,TRBJ2-5,TRBD2
CASSYGTFGYTF,TGTGCCAGCAGTTACGGGACCTTCGGCTACACCTTC,many,TRBV6-2/TRBV6-3,TRBJ1-2,NA
CATSDLAWDGGKANYGYTF,TGTGCCACCAGTGATTTGGCCTGGGACGGGGGTAAAGCTAACTATGGCTACACCTTC,NA,TRBV24-1,TRBJ1-2,NA
CASPQAGRVLSNQPQHF,TGTGCCAGCCCGCAGGCAGGCCGGGTTCTTAGCAATCAGCCCCAGCATTTT,NA,TRBV19,TRBJ1-5,NA
CASSVGGDTPRGQETQYF,TGTGCCAGCAGCGTAGGAGGGGACACCCCACGGGGGCAAGAGACCCAGTACTTC,few,TRBV9,TRBJ2-5,NA
CASSLMGQKCF,TGTGCCAGCAGCTTAATGGGTCAAAAGTGCTTC,many,TRBV7-9,TRBJ2-5,NA
CSAGSGGLTGELFF,TGCAGTGCTGGCAGCGGGGGGCTCACCGGGGAGCTGTTTTTT,NA,TRBV20-1,TRBJ2-2,TRBD2
CASTPGGARGFTDTQYF,TGTGCCAGCACTCCGGGGGGCGCAAGGGGCTTCACAGATACGCAGTATTTT,NA,TRBV6-2/TRBV6-3,TRBJ2-3,NA
CSPGQAAYNEQFF,TGCAGTCCCGGTCAAGCGGCATACAATGAGCAGTTCTTC,many,TRBV20-1,TRBJ2-1,NA
CASSLVVSYNEQFF,TGTGCCAGCAGCCTAGTCGTTTCCTACAATGAGCAGTTCTTC,NA,TRBV11-2,TRBJ2-1,NA
CASQTATNEKLFF,TGTGCCAGCCAGACAGCAACTAATGAAAAACTGTTTTTT,many,TRBV7-2,TRBJ1-4,NA
CASSQDQGAPGGYTF,TGCGCCAGCAGCCAAGATCAGGGGGCGCCGGGTGGCTACACCTTC,few,TRBV4-3,TRBJ1-2,TRBD1
CASSSPGQPDTQYF,TGTGCCAGCAGCTCACCGGGCCAGCCAGATACGCAGTATTTT,NA,TRBV7-3,TRBJ2-3,NA
CASSSFWSGTEAFF,TGTGCCAGCAGTTCTTTTTGGTCGGGGACTGAAGCTTTCTTT,NA,TRBV6-5,TRBJ1-1,NA
CSPTSGGTDTQYF,TGCAGTCCTACTAGCGGGGGCACAGATACGCAGTATTTT,few,TRBV20-1,TRBJ2-3,TRBD2
CSASWLGEQYF,TGCAGTGCTAGTTGGCTGGGAGAGCAGTACTTC,NA,TRBV20-1,TRBJ2-7,NA
CASSSGGGGTDTQYF,TGTGCCAGCAGTTCAGGAGGAGGGGGTACAGATACGCAGTATTTT,NA,TRBV6-5,TRBJ2-3,NA
CASSQDPDGSYEQYF,TGCGCCAGCAGCCAAGATCCCGACGGATCCTACGAGCAGTACTTC,NA,TRBV4-1,TRBJ2-7,NA
CASSIILTTSESSYEQYF,TGTGCCAGTAGTATAATCCTCACGACTAGCGAGAGCTCCTACGAGCAGTACTTC,NA,TRBV19,TRBJ2-7,TRBD2
CSVPQGQGWVF,TGCAGTGTCCCTCAGGGTCAGGGCTGGGTCTTC,NA,TRBV20-1,TRBJ2-4,NA
CSVEVYMNTEAFF,TGCAGCGTTGAAGTGTACATGAACACTGAAGCTTTCTTT,many,TRBV29-1,TRBJ1-1,NA
CASTPTSGIAKNIQYF,TGTGCCAGCACTCCGACTAGCGGGATAGCCAAAAACATTCAGTACTTC,few,TRBV6-2/TRBV6-3,TRBJ2-4,TRBD2
CASSPGQADTQYF,TGTGCCAGCAGCCCGGGACAGGCAGATACGCAGTATTTT,NA,TRBV11-2,TRBJ2-3,TRBD1
CASSISGQASVLGYTF,TGTGCCAGTAGTATAAGCGGGCAGGCCAGCGTTTTGGGCTACACCTTC,NA,TRBV19,TRBJ1-2,NA
CASRTWTDQETQYF,TGTGCCAGCAGAACCTGGACAGACCAAGAGACCCAGTACTTC,few,TRBV12-3/TRBV12-4,TRBJ2-5,NA
CASRRAVAGVSYNEQFF,TGTGCCAGTAGGCGTGCTGTAGCGGGGGTTTCCTACAATGAGCAGTTCTTC,NA,TRBV19,TRBJ2-1,TRBD2
CASSLGYGGYTF,TGTGCCAGCAGCTTAGGGTACGGCGGCTACACCTTC,NA,TRBV7-8,TRBJ1-2,NA
CASSPGAHEQYF,TGTGCCAGCAGCCCAGGCGCCCACGAGCAGTACTTC,many,TRBV6-6,TRBJ2-7,NA
CSAAGGGVGYTF,TGCAGTGCCGCCGGGGGCGGGGTCGGCTACACCTTC,NA,TRBV20-1,TRBJ1-2,NA
CASSSPRGALSTDTQYF,TGTGCCAGCAGCTCGCCCCGTGGGGCCTTAAGCACAGATACGCAGTATTTT,NA,TRBV7-2,TRBJ2-3,NA
CASSPEGTRVRTQYF,TGTGCCAGCAGCCCCGAGGGGACGAGGGTGAGGACCCAGTACTTC,many,TRBV7-2,TRBJ2-5,NA
CASSLAVGYGGTEAFF,TGCGCCAGCAGCTTGGCCGTAGGTTATGGTGGCACTGAAGCTTTCTTT,NA,TRBV5-1,TRBJ1-1,NA
CASSLTSGEHEQFF,TGTGCCAGCAGCCTTACCTCAGGGGAACATGAGCAGTTCTTC,NA,TRBV12-3/TRBV12-4,TRBJ2-1,NA
CASKDSLAPTNYGYTF,TGTGCCAGTAAGGACAGCCTCGCACCAACTAACTATGGCTACACCTTC,few,TRBV19,TRBJ1-2,NA
CASSQPPPASGGKQYF,TGTGCCAGCAGCCAACCACCCCCGGCTAGCGGGGGGAAGCAGTACTTC,many,TRBV7-8,TRBJ2-7,TRBD2
CASSFSWRETQYF,TGTGCCAGCAGCTTTTCATGGCGGGAGACCCAGTACTTC,few,TRBV7-9,TRBJ2-5,NA
CSAVDRGFRELFF,TGCAGTGCTGTGGACAGGGGTTTTAGGGAGCTGTTTTTT,NA,TRBV20-1,TRBJ2-2,TRBD1
CASSLGGGSVEQYF,TGTGCCAGCAGCTTGGGTGGGGGCTCGGTCGAGCAGTACTTC,few,TRBV7-2,TRBJ2-7,NA
CASSLVVGANNEQFF,TGCGCCAGCAGCTTGGTGGTGGGGGCCAACAATGAGCAGTTCTTC,many,TRBV5-1,TRBJ2-1,NA
CASSLAGSSYNSHLHF,TGCGCCAGCAGCTTGGCCGGCAGCTCCTATAATTCACACCTCCACTTT,NA,TRBV5-1,TRBJ1-6,NA
CASSLASTADEAFF,TGTGCCAGCAGCTTGGCCTCAACAGCCGATGAAGCTTTCTTT,many,TRBV5-5,TRBJ1-1,NA
CASSLRRDRAAKNIQYF,TGTGCCAGCAGCCTCCGTCGGGACAGGGCAGCCAAAAACATTCAGTACTTC,NA,TRBV4-2,TRBJ2-4,TRBD1
CASATSGVGETQYF,TGCGCCAGCGCTACTAGCGGGGTGGGCGAGACCCAGTACTTC,NA,TRBV5-1,TRBJ2-5,TRBD2
CASSRGQSGNTIYF,TGCGCCAGCAGCAGAGGACAGTCTGGAAACACCATATATTTT,NA,TRBV5-1,TRBJ1-3,NA
CASRLTDRSEAFF,TGTGCCAGCAGACTAACTGACAGGAGTGAAGCTTTCTTT,NA,TRBV28,TRBJ1-1,NA